Listed below are T cell receptor beta chains from one sample, sequenced in a study of early T cells in non-severe SARS-CoV-2 infection. From the 5' RACE reads, TCRdb called clonotypes with MiXCR, one entry per CDR3 protein. Of some 100,000 distinct CDR3 sequences listed, about 15% are singletons. Sequencing was carried out using whole blood. Receptors originate from an adult who was a healthcare worker with PCR-confirmed SARS-CoV-2 infection or an uninfected control (not recorded which). CDR3s include the opening cysteine and the closing phenylalanine or tryptophan. The D gene is left open where the match is weak. For some rows the clone size is stated as once, few or many, or as a class when expanded; others skip it.

abundance	d_gene	v_gene	j_gene	CDR3aa	CDR3nt
many	.	TRBV5-1	TRBJ1-1	CASRDRSVNTEAFF	TGCGCCAGCAGAGACCGCAGCGTGAACACTGAAGCTTTCTTT
.	.	TRBV12-3/TRBV12-4	TRBJ1-2	CASSFLGRYGYTF	TGTGCCAGCAGTTTTCTGGGTCGCTATGGCTACACCTTC
.	TRBD2	TRBV9	TRBJ2-3	CASSVSLAGGPSTDTQYF	TGTGCCAGCAGCGTTTCCCTAGCGGGGGGGCCCAGCACAGATACGCAGTATTTT
.	.	TRBV18	TRBJ1-1	CASSPPPGDTEAFF	TGTGCCAGCTCACCTCCCCCAGGGGACACTGAAGCTTTCTTT
.	TRBD1	TRBV4-1	TRBJ1-3	CASSQGDRDAGNTIYF	TGCGCCAGCAGCCAGGGGGACAGGGACGCTGGAAACACCATATATTTT
.	.	TRBV15	TRBJ2-1	CATSGTVHGSYNEQFF	TGTGCCACCAGCGGGACTGTTCACGGCTCCTACAATGAGCAGTTCTTC
many	.	TRBV20-1	TRBJ2-5	CSARAPGETQYF	TGCAGTGCTAGAGCCCCCGGGGAGACCCAGTACTTC
few	.	TRBV23-1	TRBJ2-2	CASSQLRGRLDGELFF	TGCGCCAGCAGTCAATTGAGGGGACGGTTAGACGGGGAGCTGTTTTTT
.	TRBD2	TRBV6-6	TRBJ2-1	CASGSGGLNEQFF	TGTGCCAGTGGTAGCGGGGGGTTGAATGAGCAGTTCTTC
few	.	TRBV6-1	TRBJ1-4	CASSEQGGDEKLFF	TGTGCCAGCAGTGAACAAGGGGGAGATGAAAAACTGTTTTTT
.	.	TRBV2	TRBJ2-2	CASSEGRDTGELFF	TGTGCCAGCAGTGAAGGGCGGGACACCGGGGAGCTGTTTTTT
.	TRBD1	TRBV11-3	TRBJ2-2	CASSLDRDTGELFF	TGTGCCAGCAGCTTGGACAGGGATACCGGGGAGCTGTTTTTT
.	.	TRBV7-3	TRBJ1-1	CASSLNPGNTEAFF	TGTGCCAGCAGCTTAAACCCGGGGAACACTGAAGCTTTCTTT
few	.	TRBV20-1	TRBJ2-1	CSARIREFTYNEQFF	TGCAGTGCCAGGATCAGGGAGTTTACCTACAATGAGCAGTTCTTC
many	.	TRBV6-4	TRBJ2-3	CASSPVRGDTQYF	TGTGCCAGCAGCCCCGTACGTGGTGATACGCAGTATTTT
many	.	TRBV12-3/TRBV12-4	TRBJ2-3	CASSPGRGGYF	TGTGCCAGCAGCCCGGGGCGGGGTGGTTATTTT
few	TRBD1	TRBV5-1	TRBJ2-2	CASSSSGQGNTGELFF	TGCGCCAGCAGCTCGTCCGGACAGGGGAACACCGGGGAGCTGTTTTTT
few	.	TRBV4-1	TRBJ2-3	CASSLSWASGTDTQYF	TGCGCCAGCAGCCTCTCTTGGGCCTCGGGCACAGATACGCAGTATTTT
few	TRBD1	TRBV20-1	TRBJ1-6	CSARGTGTPHRPYNSPLHF	TGCAGTGCGAGGGGGACAGGAACACCCCACCGGCCCTATAATTCACCCCTCCACTTT
many	.	TRBV20-1	TRBJ2-5	CSANGAGVRGETQYF	TGCAGTGCTAACGGAGCAGGGGTTCGGGGAGAGACCCAGTACTTC
few	.	TRBV12-3/TRBV12-4	TRBJ1-5	CASSGTGRQPQHF	TGTGCCAGCAGCGGTACAGGGCGGCAGCCCCAGCATTTT
many	.	TRBV18	TRBJ2-1	CASSPRADNEQFF	TGTGCCAGCTCACCCCGCGCAGACAATGAGCAGTTCTTC
few	.	TRBV6-5	TRBJ2-1	CASSPPGPRYNEQFF	TGTGCCAGCAGCCCGCCGGGGCCTAGGTACAATGAGCAGTTCTTC
.	.	TRBV2	TRBJ2-5	CASSVGPGETQYF	TGTGCCAGCAGTGTGGGGCCTGGGGAGACCCAGTACTTC
many	.	TRBV4-1	TRBJ1-5	CASSLTDLGEPQHF	TGCGCCAGCAGCCTCACGGACTTGGGGGAGCCCCAGCATTTT
few	TRBD1	TRBV3-1	TRBJ2-4	CASSQQSDRWMGLNIQYF	TGTGCCAGCAGCCAACAATCGGACAGGTGGATGGGCCTAAACATTCAGTACTTC
.	TRBD1	TRBV7-3	TRBJ2-2	CASSLNPTGETNTGELFF	TGTGCCAGCAGCTTAAACCCTACAGGGGAAACTAACACCGGGGAGCTGTTTTTT
.	.	TRBV7-6	TRBJ2-1	CASSRHQGNEQFF	TGTGCCAGCAGCCGTCACCAGGGGAATGAGCAGTTCTTC